This TCR beta chain is from a study of blood T cell repertoires in COVID-19. Here immunoSEQ multiplex PCR was the method, and the copy in TCRdb shows in-frame clones only, minus some. The sample carries 140,000 to 150,000 clones, 84% recorded once. Participants spanned ages roughly 18 to 95 years and resided in over 20 US areas. Participants classified as exposed had met a COVID-19 case within 2 weeks before study entry. Trimming pared 7 bases from V and 6 bases from J, leaving 18 bases between. The CDR3 has 14 residues. Germline V gene sequence: CDR1 SNHLY, CDR2 FYNNEI. The sequenced sample consisted of PBMCs or T cells enriched from blood (not recorded which). This TCR was sampled from a woman aged 45-60 years who had been exposed to COVID-19. The chain recombines TRBV2 with TRBJ1-1; D may be TRBD1 (5 bases). The CDR3, as DNA: TGTGCCAGCATCCAGGCCGCGGCGGGGCCTGAAGCTTTCTTT. Its protein is CASIQAAAGPEAFF.